This T cell receptor (beta chain) was profiled in a study of blood T cell repertoires in COVID-19. Repertoires were generated with immunoSEQ multiplex PCR, while TCRdb's copy carries only in-frame clones and drops some. The data contain approximately 240,000 clones, more than 70% of them seen just once; the ten biggest clones take up roughly 2%. V lost 6 bases, J lost 4 bases, and 23 bases lay in between. The CDR3 spans 16 residues. CDR1 and CDR2 from the germline V gene are SGHNT and YYREEE (reference sequence). What was sequenced was peripheral blood. The TCR comes from a woman in her 40s who had recovered from COVID-19. The chain employs TRBV5-4 and TRBJ2-7; weak D call: TRBD1 (6 bases). The CDR3 sequence is CASTTRGKGREYEQYF. CDR3 sequence (DNA): TGTGCCAGCACCACTAGGGGGAAGGGAAGGGAGTACGAGCAGTACTTC.